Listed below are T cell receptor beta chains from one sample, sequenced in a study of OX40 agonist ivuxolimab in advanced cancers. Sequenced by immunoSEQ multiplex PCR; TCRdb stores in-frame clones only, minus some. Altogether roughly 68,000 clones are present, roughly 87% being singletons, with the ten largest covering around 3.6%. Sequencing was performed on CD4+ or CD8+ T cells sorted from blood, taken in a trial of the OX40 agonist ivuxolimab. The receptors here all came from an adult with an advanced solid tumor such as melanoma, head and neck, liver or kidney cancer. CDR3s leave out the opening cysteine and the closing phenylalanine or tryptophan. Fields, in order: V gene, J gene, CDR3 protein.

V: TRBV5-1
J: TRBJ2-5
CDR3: ASSVDSPRETQY

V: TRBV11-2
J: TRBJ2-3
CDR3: ASSLVREGADTQY

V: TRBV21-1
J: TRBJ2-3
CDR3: ASSIARGTQY

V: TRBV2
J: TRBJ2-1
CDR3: ASRDSYNEQF

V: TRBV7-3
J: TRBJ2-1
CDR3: ASSSAGPRREQF

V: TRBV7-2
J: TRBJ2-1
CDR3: ASSLSSGSSYNEQF

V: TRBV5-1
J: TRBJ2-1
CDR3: ASSWVGSSYNEQF

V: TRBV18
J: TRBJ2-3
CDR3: ASSQQQGSTDTQY

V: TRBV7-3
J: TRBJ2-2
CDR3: ASSLRREGTGELF

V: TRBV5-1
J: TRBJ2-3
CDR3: ASSLSLGTDTQY

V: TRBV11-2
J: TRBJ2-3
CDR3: ASSFGTGRRDTQY

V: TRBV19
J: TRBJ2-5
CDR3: ASSPGTTQETQY

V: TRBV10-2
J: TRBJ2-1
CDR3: ASSGHNEQF

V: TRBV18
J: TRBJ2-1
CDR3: ASSPGTPNEQF

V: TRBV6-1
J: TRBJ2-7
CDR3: ASIPGDTYEQY

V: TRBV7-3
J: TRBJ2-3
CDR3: ASSLKAPSGADTQY

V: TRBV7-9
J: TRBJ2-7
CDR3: ASSLTSGPYEQY

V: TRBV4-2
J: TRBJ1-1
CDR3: ASSHSREAEAF

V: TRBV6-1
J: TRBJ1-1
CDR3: ASSTMFSGGTEAF

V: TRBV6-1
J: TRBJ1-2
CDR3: ASNEGTDPFNYGCT

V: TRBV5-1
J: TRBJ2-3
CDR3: ASSLGISGSTDTQY

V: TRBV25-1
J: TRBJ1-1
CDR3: ASSDRGGTNTEAF

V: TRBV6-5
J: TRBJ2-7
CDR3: ASGGLLRQY

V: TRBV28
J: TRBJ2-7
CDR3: ASIDSSGSYEQY

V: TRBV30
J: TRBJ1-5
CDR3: AWGGVGRPQH

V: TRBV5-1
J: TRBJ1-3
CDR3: ASSSSLSGNTIY

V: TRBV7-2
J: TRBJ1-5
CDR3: ASSLLGTGKVNQPQH

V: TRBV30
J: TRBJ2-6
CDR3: AWREYGYGANVLT

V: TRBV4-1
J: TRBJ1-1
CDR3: ASRANFLGLRVGEAF

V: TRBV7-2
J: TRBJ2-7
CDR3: ASSLPPAGAQY

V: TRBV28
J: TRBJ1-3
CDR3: ASSLGAGNTIY

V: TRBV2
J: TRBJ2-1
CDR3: ASSPDYPNEQF

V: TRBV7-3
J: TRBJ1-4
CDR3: ASSSGANEKLF

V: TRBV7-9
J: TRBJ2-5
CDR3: ASSPQGTALETQY

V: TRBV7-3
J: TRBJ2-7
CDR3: ASSPHEGPLYEQY

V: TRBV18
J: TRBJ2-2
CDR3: ASSSREAGELF

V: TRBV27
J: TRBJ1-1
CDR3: ASSLRKGVTF

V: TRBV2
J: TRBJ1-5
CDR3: ASRPDREAQH

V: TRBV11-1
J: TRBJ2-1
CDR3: ASSLRQGRNEQF

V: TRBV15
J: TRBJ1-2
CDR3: ATSRDRQGYGYT

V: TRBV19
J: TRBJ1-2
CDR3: ASSGDGRYGYT

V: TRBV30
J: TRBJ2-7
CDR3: AWSVTGFAYEQY

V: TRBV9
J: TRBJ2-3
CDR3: ASSATGTGGGSGWPDTQY

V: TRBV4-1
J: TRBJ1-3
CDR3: ASSPDPVSGNTIY

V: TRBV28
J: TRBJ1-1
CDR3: AHHAGARTEAF

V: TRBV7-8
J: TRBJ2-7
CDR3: ASSNGGTGPYEQY

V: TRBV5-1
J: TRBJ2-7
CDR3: ASSLTQGTYEQY

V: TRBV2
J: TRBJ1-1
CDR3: ASSVLVRDTEAF

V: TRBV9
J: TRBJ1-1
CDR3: ASSGEVRNTEAF

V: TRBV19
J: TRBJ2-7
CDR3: ASSPGQGLHEQY

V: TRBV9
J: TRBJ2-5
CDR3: ASSSSGGYQETQY

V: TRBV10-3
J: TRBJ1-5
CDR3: AISIEPTQPQH

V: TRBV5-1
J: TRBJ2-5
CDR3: ASSLTPEETQY

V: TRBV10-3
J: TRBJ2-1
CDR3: ALSVSEINEQF

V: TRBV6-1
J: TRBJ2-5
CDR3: ASSRGSGGGETQY

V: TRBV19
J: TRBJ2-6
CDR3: ASSLGPGANVLT

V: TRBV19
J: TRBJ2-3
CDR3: ATNRGRNTDTQY

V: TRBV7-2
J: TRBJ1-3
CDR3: ASSLQWSGNTIY

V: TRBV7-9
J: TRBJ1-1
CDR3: ASSYGQGTEAF